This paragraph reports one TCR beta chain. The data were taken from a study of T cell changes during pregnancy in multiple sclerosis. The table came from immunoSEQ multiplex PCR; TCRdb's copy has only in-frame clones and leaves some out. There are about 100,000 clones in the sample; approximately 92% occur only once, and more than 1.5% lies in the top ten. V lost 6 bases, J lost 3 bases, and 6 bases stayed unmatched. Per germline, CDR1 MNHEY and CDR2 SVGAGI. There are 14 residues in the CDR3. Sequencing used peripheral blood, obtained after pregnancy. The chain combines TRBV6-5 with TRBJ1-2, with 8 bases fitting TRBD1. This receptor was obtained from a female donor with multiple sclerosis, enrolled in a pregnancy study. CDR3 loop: CASSPDRDYYGYTF. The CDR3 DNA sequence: TGTGCCAGCAGCCCGGACAGGGATTACTATGGCTACACCTTC.